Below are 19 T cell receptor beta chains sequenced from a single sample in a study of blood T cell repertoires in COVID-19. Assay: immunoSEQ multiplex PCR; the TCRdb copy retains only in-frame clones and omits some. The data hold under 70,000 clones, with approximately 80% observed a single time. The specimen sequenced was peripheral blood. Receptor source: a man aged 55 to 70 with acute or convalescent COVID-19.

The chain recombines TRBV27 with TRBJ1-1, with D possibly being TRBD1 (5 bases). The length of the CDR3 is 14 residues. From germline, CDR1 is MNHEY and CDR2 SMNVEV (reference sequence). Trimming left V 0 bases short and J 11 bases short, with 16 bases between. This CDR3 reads CASSLSTGLQGAFF. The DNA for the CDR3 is TGTGCCAGCAGTTTATCTACAGGCCTCCAAGGGGCTTTCTTT.

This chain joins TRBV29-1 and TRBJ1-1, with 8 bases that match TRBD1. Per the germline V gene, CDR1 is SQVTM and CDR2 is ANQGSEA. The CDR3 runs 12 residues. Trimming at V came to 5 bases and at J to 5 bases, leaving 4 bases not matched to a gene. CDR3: CSVRTGLTEAFF. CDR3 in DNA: TGCAGCGTTAGGACAGGGTTAACTGAAGCTTTCTTT.

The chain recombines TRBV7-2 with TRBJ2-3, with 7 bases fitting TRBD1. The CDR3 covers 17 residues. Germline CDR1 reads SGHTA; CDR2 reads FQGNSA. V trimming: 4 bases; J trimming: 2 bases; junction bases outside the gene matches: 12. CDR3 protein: CASSSLGTESPTDTQYF. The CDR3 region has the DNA TGTGCCAGCAGCTCCTTAGGGACAGAAAGCCCCACAGATACGCAGTATTTT.

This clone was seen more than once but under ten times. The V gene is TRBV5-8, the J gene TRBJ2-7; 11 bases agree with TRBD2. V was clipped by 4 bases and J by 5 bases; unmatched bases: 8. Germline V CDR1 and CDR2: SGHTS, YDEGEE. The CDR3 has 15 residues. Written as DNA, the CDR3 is TGTGCCAGCAGCCCCCATAGCGGGAGGGCGCACGAGCAGTACTTC. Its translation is CASSPHSGRAHEQYF.

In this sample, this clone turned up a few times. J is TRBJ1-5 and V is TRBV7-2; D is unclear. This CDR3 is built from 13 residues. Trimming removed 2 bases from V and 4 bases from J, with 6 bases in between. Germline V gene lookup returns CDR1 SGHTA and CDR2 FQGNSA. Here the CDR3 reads CASSLSGNQPQHF. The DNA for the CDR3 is TGTGCCAGCAGCTTATCGGGGAATCAGCCCCAGCATTTT. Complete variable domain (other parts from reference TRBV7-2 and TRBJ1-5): GAGVSQSPSNKVTEKGKDVELRCDPISGHTALYWYRQSLGQGLEFLIYFQGNSAPDKSGLPSDRFSAERTGGSVSTLTIQRTQQEDSAVYLCASSLSGNQPQHFGDGTRLSIL.

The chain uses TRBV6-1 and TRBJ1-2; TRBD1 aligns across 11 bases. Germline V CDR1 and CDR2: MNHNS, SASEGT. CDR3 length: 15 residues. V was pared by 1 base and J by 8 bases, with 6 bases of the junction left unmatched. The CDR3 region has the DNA TGTGCCAGCAGTGAAGGTCCGGGACAGGGGGAGGGCTACACCTTC. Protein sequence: CASSEGPGQGEGYTF.

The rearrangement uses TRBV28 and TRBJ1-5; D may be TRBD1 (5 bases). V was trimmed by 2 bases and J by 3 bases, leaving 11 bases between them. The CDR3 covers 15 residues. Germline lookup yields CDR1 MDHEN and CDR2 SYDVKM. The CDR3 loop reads CASSLVLDNNQPQHF. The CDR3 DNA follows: TGTGCCAGCAGTTTAGTTTTGGACAACAATCAGCCCCAGCATTTT.

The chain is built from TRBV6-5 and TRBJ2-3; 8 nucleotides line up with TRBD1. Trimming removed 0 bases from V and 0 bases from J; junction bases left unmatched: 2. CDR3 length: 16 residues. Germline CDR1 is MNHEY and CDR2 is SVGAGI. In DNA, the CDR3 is TGTGCCAGCAGTTACTCTTGGACAGGGAGCACAGATACGCAGTATTTT. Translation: CASSYSWTGSTDTQYF.

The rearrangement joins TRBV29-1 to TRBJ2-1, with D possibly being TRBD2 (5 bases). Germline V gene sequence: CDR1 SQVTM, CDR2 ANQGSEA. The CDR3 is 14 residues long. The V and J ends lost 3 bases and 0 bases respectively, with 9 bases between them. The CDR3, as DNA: TGCAGCGTTGAGAGGGTGAGCTCCTACAATGAGCAGTTCTTC. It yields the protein CSVERVSSYNEQFF.

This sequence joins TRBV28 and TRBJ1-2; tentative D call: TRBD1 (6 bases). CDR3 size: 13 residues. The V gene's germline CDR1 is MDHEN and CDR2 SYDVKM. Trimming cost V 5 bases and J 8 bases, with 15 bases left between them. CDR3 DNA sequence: TGTGCCAGCAGTCTCGACAGGCAATTGGGCTACACCTTC. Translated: CASSLDRQLGYTF.

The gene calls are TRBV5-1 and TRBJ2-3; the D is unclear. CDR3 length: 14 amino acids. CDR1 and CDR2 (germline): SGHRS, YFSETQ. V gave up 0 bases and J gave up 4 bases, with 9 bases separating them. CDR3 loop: CASSLEGAADTQYF. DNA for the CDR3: TGCGCCAGCAGCTTGGAAGGAGCAGCAGATACGCAGTATTTT.

The CDR3 loop reads CASRGPRYGYTF. CDR3 sequence (DNA): TGTGCCAGCAGGGGGCCTCGCTATGGCTACACCTTC. The gene calls are TRBV28 and TRBJ1-2; maybe TRBD1 (5 bases). Germline values: CDR1 MDHEN, CDR2 SYDVKM. CDR3 length: 12 residues. V gave up 6 bases and J gave up 4 bases, with 9 bases separating them.

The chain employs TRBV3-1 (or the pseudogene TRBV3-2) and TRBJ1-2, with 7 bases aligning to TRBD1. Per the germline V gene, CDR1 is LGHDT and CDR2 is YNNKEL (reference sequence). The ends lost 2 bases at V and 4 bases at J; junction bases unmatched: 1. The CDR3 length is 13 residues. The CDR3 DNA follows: TGTGCCAGCAGCCAATCAGGGGGCTATGGCTACACCTTC. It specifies CASSQSGGYGYTF.

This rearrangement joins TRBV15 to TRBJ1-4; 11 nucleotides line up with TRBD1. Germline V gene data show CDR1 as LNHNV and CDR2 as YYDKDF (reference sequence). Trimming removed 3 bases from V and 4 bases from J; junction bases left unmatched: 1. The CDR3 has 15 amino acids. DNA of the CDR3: TGTGCCACCAGCAGGGACAGGGGGCTTAATGAAAAACTGTTTTTT. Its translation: CATSRDRGLNEKLFF.

The CDR3 spells CASSLGAGATGQETQYF. The CDR3 DNA is TGCGCCAGCAGCTTGGGGGCGGGCGCGACCGGACAAGAGACCCAGTACTTC. The gene calls are TRBV5-1 and TRBJ2-5; tentatively, D is TRBD2 (5 bases). V gave up 0 bases and J gave up 2 bases, with 17 bases separating them. This CDR3 has 17 residues. CDR1 is SGHRS, CDR2 YFSETQ, per germline.

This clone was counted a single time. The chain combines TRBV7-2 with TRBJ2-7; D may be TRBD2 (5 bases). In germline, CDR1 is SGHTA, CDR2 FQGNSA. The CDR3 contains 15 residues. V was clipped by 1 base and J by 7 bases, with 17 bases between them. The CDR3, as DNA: TGTGCCAGCAGCTTAGGAGCTTCGGGGATGCGAGAGCAGTACTTC. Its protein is CASSLGASGMREQYF. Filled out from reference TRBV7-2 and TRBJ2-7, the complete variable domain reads GAGVSQSPSNKVTEKGKDVELRCDPISGHTALYWYRQSLGQGLEFLIYFQGNSAPDKSGLPSDRFSAERTGGSVSTLTIQRTQQEDSAVYLCASSLGASGMREQYFGPGTRLTVT.

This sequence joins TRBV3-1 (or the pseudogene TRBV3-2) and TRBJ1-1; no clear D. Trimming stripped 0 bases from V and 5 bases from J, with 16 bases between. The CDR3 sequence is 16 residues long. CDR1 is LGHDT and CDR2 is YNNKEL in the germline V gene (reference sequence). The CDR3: CASSQEGRPLATEAFF. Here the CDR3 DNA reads TGTGCCAGCAGCCAAGAAGGCAGGCCCCTTGCAACTGAAGCTTTCTTT.

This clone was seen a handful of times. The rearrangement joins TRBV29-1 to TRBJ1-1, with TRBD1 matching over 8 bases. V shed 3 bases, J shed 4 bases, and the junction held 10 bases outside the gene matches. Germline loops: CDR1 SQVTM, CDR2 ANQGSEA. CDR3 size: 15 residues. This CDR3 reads CSVEKNPGGPTEAFF. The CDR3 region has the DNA TGCAGCGTTGAGAAGAACCCAGGGGGCCCCACTGAAGCTTTCTTT.

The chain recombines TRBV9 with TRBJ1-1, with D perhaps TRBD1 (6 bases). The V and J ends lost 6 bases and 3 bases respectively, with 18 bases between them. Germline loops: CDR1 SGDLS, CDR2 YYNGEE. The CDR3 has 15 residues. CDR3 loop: CASTPGHSFHTEAFF. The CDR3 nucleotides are TGTGCCAGCACCCCGGGACATTCCTTTCACACTGAAGCTTTCTTT.